This T cell receptor beta chain was recovered during a study of blood T cells in healthy people across ages. Overall study results and limits: The study lacked donor CMV status, which possibly confounded expanded clonotype changes.

A second PCR of roughly 7 to 11 cycles used a sample-barcoded 5' primer and a J-beta primer mix. TCRdb fed the 5' RACE reads into MiXCR, producing one record per CDR3 protein. The table has over 950,000 distinct CDR3 sequences, 45% to 60% seen once. CDR1 is LGHNA and CDR2 is YNFKEQ in the germline V gene. The V gene end was trimmed by 2 bases and the J gene end by 0 bases; junction bases not matched to a gene: 6. The CDR3 is 16 amino acids. This clonotype was found a few times. Its antigen is not identified. Sequencing was done on a sample of blood. The sequence was collected from a woman in her sixties or seventies in good health. J is TRBJ2-5 and V is TRBV4-2; 7 bases are a match to TRBD1. CDR3 sequence reads: CASSQTGQQYQETQYF. The CDR3 DNA sequence: TGTGCCAGCAGCCAAACGGGACAGCAGTACCAAGAGACCCAGTACTTC.